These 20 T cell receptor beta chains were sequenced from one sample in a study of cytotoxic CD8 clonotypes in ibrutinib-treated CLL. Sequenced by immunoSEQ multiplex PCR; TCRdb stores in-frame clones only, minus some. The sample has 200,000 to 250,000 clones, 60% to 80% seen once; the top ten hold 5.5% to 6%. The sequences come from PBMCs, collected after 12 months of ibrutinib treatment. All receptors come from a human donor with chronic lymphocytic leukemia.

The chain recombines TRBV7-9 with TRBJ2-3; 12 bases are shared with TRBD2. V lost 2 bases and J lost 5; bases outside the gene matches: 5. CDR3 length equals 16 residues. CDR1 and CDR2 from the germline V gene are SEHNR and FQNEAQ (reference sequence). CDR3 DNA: TGTGCCAGCAGCTTACTCCTAGCGGGGGGGAAAGATACGCAGTATTTT. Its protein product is CASSLLLAGGKDTQYF.

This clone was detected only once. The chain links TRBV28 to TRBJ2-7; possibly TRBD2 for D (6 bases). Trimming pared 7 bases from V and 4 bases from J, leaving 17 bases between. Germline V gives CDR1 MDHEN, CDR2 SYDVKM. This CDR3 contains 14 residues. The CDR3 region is CASIPRDWQYEQYF. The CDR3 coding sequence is TGTGCCAGCATCCCCCGGGACTGGCAATACGAGCAGTACTTC.

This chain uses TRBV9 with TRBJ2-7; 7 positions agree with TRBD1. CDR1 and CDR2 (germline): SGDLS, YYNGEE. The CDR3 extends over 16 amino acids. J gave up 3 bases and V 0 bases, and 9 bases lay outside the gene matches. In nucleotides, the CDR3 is TGTGCCAGCAGCGTAGGAGGGAAGGGGGCGGACTACGAGCAGTACTTC. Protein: CASSVGGKGADYEQYF.

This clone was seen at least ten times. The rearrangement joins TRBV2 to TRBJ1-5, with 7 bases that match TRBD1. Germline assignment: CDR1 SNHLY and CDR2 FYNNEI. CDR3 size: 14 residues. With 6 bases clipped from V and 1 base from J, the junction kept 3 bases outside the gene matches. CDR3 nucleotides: TGTGCCAGCAGCCGACAGGGAAGCAATCAGCCCCAGCATTTT. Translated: CASSRQGSNQPQHF.

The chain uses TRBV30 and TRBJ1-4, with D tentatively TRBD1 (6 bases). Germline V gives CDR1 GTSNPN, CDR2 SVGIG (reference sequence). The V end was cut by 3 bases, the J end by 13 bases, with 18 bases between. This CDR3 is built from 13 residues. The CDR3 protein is CAWRSSTGRPLFF. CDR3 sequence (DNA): TGTGCCTGGAGGTCGTCGACAGGAAGACCACTGTTTTTT. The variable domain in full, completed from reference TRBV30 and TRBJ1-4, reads SQTIHQWPATLVQPVGSPLSLECTVEGTSNPNLYWYRQAAGRGLQLLFYSVGIGQISSEVPQNLSASRPQDRQFILSSKKLLLSDSGFYLCAWRSSTGRPLFFGSGTQLSVL.

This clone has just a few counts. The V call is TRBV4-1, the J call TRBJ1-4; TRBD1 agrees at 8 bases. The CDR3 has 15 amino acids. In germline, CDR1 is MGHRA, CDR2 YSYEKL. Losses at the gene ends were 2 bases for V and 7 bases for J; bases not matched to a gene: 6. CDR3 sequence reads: CASSQQGQGAEKLFF. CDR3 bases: TGCGCCAGCAGCCAACAAGGACAGGGAGCTGAAAAACTGTTTTTT.

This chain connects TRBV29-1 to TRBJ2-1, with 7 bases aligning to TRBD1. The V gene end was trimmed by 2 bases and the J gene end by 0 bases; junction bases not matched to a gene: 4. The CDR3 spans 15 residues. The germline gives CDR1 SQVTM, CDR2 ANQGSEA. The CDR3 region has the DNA TGCAGCGTTGAAACAGGGGTCGGCTCCTACAATGAGCAGTTCTTC. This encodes CSVETGVGSYNEQFF.

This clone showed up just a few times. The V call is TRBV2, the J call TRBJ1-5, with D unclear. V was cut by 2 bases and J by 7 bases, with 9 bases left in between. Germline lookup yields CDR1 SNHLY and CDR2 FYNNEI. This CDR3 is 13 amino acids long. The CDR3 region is CASSEQVWQPQHF. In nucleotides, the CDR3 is TGTGCCAGCAGTGAACAGGTCTGGCAGCCCCAGCATTTT.

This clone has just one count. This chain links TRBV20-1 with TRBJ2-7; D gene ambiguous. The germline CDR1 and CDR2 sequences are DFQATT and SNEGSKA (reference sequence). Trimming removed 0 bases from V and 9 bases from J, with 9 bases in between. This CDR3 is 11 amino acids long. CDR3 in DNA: TGCAGTGCTAGAGATCGGGCCGGGCAGTACTTC. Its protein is CSARDRAGQYF.

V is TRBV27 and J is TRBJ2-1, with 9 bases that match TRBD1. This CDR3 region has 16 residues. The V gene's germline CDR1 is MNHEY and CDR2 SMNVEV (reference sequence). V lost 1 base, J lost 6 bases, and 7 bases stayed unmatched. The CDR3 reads CASSLFRTGEGNEQFF. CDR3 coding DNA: TGTGCCAGCAGTTTATTTCGGACAGGGGAGGGCAATGAGCAGTTCTTC.

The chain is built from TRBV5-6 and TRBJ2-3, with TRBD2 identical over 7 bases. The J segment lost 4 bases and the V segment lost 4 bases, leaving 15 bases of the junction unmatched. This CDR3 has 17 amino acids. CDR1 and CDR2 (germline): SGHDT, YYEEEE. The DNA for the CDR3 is TGTGCCAGCAGCCTTGCATTTTCCGCGGGAGTTTCAGATACGCAGTATTTT. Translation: CASSLAFSAGVSDTQYF.

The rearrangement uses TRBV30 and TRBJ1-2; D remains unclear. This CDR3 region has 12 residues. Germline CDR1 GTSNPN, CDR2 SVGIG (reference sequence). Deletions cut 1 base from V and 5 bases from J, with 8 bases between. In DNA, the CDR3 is TGTGCCTGGAGTGCCCTCCAATATGGCTACACCTTC. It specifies CAWSALQYGYTF.

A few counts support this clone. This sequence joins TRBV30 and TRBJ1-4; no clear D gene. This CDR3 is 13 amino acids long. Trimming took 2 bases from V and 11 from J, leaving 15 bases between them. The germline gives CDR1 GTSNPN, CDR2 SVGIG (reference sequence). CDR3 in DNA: TGTGCCTGGAGTCACACACAGAGGGCCAAACTGTTTTTT. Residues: CAWSHTQRAKLFF.

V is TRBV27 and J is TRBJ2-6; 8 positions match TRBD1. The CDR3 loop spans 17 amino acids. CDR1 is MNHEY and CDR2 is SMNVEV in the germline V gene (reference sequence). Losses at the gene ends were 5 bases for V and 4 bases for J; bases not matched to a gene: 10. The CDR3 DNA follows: TGTGCCAGCAGTGCCAGCAGGGGGCTTAGGGGGGCCAACGTCCTGACTTTC. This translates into CASSASRGLRGANVLTF.

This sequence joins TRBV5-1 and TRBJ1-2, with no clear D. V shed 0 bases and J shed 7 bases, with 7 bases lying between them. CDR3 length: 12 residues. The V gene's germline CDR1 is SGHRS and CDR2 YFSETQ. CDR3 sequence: CASSLEGGGYTF. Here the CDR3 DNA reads TGCGCCAGCAGCTTGGAAGGTGGTGGCTACACCTTC.

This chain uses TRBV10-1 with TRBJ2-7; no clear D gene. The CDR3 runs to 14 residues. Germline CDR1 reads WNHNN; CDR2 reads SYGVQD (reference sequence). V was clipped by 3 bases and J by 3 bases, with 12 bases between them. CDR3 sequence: CASSDAPACYEQYF. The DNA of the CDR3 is TGCGCCAGCAGTGATGCCCCAGCCTGCTACGAGCAGTACTTC.

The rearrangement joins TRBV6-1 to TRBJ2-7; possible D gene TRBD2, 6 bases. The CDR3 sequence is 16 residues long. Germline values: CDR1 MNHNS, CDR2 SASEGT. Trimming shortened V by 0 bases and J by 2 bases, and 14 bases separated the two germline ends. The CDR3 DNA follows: TGTGCCAGCAGTGAAGCAAGGGCAGGGAGGCCCTACGAGCAGTACTTC. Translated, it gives CASSEARAGRPYEQYF.

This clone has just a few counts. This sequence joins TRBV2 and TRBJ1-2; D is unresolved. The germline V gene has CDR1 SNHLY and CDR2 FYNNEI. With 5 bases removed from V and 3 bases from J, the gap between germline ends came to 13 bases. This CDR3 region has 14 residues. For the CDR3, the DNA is TGTGCCAGCAGTCCCGCGACGGGAGACTATGGCTACACCTTC. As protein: CASSPATGDYGYTF.

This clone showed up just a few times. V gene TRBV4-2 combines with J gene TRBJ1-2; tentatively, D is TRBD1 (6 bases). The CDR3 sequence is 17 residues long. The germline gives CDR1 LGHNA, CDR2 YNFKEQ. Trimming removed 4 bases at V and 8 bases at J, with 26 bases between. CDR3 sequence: CASSRLQSSDSDEGYTF. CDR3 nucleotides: TGTGCCAGCAGCCGCCTCCAGTCCTCGGACAGTGACGAAGGCTACACCTTC.

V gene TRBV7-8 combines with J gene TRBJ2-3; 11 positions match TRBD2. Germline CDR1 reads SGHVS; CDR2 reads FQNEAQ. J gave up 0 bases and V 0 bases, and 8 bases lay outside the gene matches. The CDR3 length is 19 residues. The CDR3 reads CASSLAGTSGSWSTDTQYF. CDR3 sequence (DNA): TGTGCCAGCAGCTTAGCGGGAACTAGCGGGAGTTGGAGCACAGATACGCAGTATTTT.